This T cell receptor (beta chain) was found in a study of blood T cell repertoires in COVID-19. Study in general: From T cells, B-cell-depleted T cells, or PBMCs came the material, which was cDNA or gDNA.

Looked up from germline, CDR1 is GTSNPN and CDR2 is SVGIG (reference sequence). The germline V and J ends were trimmed by 2 bases and 8 bases, with 10 bases remaining between them. The CDR3 sequence is 12 residues long. Clones were read by immunoSEQ multiplex PCR, and TCRdb kept only the in-frame ones, dropping some. The sample holds about 150,000 clones, roughly four fifths seen once. The sample taken for sequencing was peripheral blood. This receptor was taken from a human donor with acute or convalescent COVID-19. The donor label of this sample is uncertain. The V call is TRBV30, the J call TRBJ2-1; the D gene is possibly TRBD1 (6 bases). The CDR3, as DNA: TGTGCCTGGAGTAACAGGGCACATGAGCAGTTCTTC. Its translation: CAWSNRAHEQFF. The variable domain in full, completed from reference TRBV30 and TRBJ2-1, reads SQTIHQWPATLVQPVGSPLSLECTVEGTSNPNLYWYRQAAGRGLQLLFYSVGIGQISSEVPQNLSASRPQDRQFILSSKKLLLSDSGFYLCAWSNRAHEQFFGPGTRLTVL.